The clone carrying this T cell receptor (beta chain) was counted ten times or more. Its antigen is unknown. This sample was included in a study of T cell repertoires in cytomegalovirus infection. As for the study in general: It was recently identified HLA-C-restricted and well-studied HLA-B-restricted CMV epitopes that the study used. Public TCR beta signatures were indicative of both CMV infection and a matching HLA type. Study observations and caveats: Dominating the ex vivo response were TCR beta clonotypes that were CMV-specific and HLA-C-restricted. Summed frequency of shared TCR beta families picked out CMV carriers who also had the relevant HLA.

Germline assignment: CDR1 MNHEY and CDR2 SVGAGI. V was trimmed by 4 bases and J by 6 bases, leaving 15 bases between them. The CDR3 has 14 amino acids. TCRdb re-called the reads with MiXCR, one entry per CDR3 protein. This sample has about 890,000 distinct CDR3 sequences; 30% to 40% occur once, and the top ten carry around 15%. The clonotype comes from a human donor in good health (CMV status not recorded). Some clones in this sample may be carry-over from other donors' samples. The chain employs TRBV6-5 and TRBJ1-1, with D tentatively TRBD1 (6 bases). Sequencing used cultured CD8+ T cells from PBMCs, obtained from culture after CMV antigen stimulation. The CDR3 sequence: CASSWGLEDPEAFF. For the CDR3, the DNA is TGTGCCAGCAGTTGGGGGCTGGAGGACCCTGAAGCTTTCTTT.